The 2 T cell receptor beta chains listed next were all sequenced from one sample in a study of blood T cell repertoires in COVID-19. Produced via immunoSEQ multiplex PCR; TCRdb's table is partial and in-frame only. The profile shows roughly 250,000 clones, about 76% of them singletons. Sequencing input: peripheral blood. The receptor set was obtained from a woman in her sixties with active or convalescent COVID-19.

The chain recombines TRBV3-1 (or the pseudogene TRBV3-2) with TRBJ2-3, with D uncertain. V was shortened by 4 bases and J by 0 bases, with 2 bases between the two germline ends. CDR3 length: 12 residues. Germline assignment: CDR1 LGHDT and CDR2 YNNKEL (reference sequence). CDR3 loop: CASSPSTDTQYF. The DNA for the CDR3 is TGTGCCAGCAGCCCTAGCACAGATACGCAGTATTTT.

This chain uses TRBV30 with TRBJ1-2, with 7 bases matching TRBD1. The CDR3 runs 16 residues. Unmatched junction bases numbered 14, after V lost 3 bases and J lost 4 bases. Germline CDR1 GTSNPN, CDR2 SVGIG (reference sequence). The CDR3 sequence is CAWREFGQVAVYGYTF. DNA for the CDR3: TGTGCCTGGAGGGAATTTGGACAGGTCGCCGTCTATGGCTACACCTTC.